This entry lists 26 T cell receptor beta chains sequenced from one sample in a study of blood T cell repertoires in COVID-19. Sequencing was performed with immunoSEQ multiplex PCR; in TCRdb, only in-frame clones are kept and a portion is missing. The repertoire holds around 65,000 clones, with 65% to 80% as singletons. What was sequenced was peripheral blood. The receptor source for this set is a woman of 80 years or more with active or convalescent COVID-19.

V and J are TRBV19 and TRBJ1-6; tentatively, D is TRBD1 (6 bases). Trimming removed 3 bases from V and 7 bases from J, with 16 bases in between. The CDR3 runs to 16 residues. In germline, CDR1 is LNHDA, CDR2 SQIVND (reference sequence). As DNA, the CDR3 is TGTGCCAGTAGTATCACCGGGACAAGAGAAAATTCACCCCTCCACTTT. It translates to CASSITGTRENSPLHF.

The chain carries TRBV6-4 and TRBJ1-1, with TRBD1 matching 7 bases. The CDR3 runs to 15 residues. Trimming at V came to 6 bases and at J to 1 base, leaving 8 bases not matched to a gene. The germline V gene encodes CDR1 MRHNA and CDR2 SNTAGT. The CDR3: CASRAQGWGNTEAFF. The DNA of the CDR3 is TGTGCCAGCAGGGCACAGGGGTGGGGGAACACTGAAGCTTTCTTT.

This clone was detected a few times. The chain is built from TRBV19 and TRBJ1-5, with D unclear. Germline assignment: CDR1 LNHDA and CDR2 SQIVND (reference sequence). This CDR3 is 15 amino acids long. Trimming pared 6 bases from V and 5 bases from J, leaving 17 bases between. CDR3 protein: CASRGTGDLDQPQHF. The CDR3 nucleotides read TGTGCCAGTAGGGGTACGGGAGATTTAGATCAGCCCCAGCATTTT.

This clone was seen only a few times. The CDR3 sequence is CASSPLAGEETQYF. CDR3 in DNA: TGTGCCAGCAGCCCCCTAGCGGGGGAAGAGACCCAGTACTTC. The genes are TRBV7-6 and TRBJ2-5; 10 bases align to TRBD2. This CDR3 comprises 14 residues. Germline trimming cut 5 bases from V and 3 bases from J; bases unmatched to any gene: 3. CDR1 and CDR2 (germline): SGHVS, FNYEAQ. Full variable domain (remainder filled in from reference TRBV7-6 and TRBJ2-5): GAGVSQSPRYKVTKRGQDVALRCDPISGHVSLYWYRQALGQGPEFLTYFNYEAQQDKSGLPNDRFSAERPEGSISTLTIQRTEQRDSAMYRCASSPLAGEETQYFGPGTRLLVL.

This chain connects TRBV10-1 to TRBJ2-7, with a tentative D call TRBD1 (5 bases). CDR3 length: 13 residues. The germline V gene encodes CDR1 WNHNN and CDR2 SYGVQD (reference sequence). Trimming stripped 3 bases from V and 8 bases from J, with 14 bases between. In nucleotides, the CDR3 is TGCGCCAGCAGTGACAATCGCCAGGGCCAGCAGTACTTC. This codes for CASSDNRQGQQYF.

The chain joins TRBV19 to TRBJ1-6; the match to TRBD1 covers 8 bases. The germline CDR1 and CDR2 sequences are LNHDA and SQIVND (reference sequence). Germline trimming cut 3 bases from V and 8 bases from J; bases unmatched to any gene: 6. The CDR3 loop spans 15 amino acids. The chain's CDR3 is CASSMEDRDYSPLHF. The CDR3 region has the DNA TGTGCCAGTAGTATGGAGGACAGGGATTATTCACCCCTCCACTTT.

J is TRBJ2-3 and V is TRBV13; 12 bases are a match to TRBD2. Looked up from germline, CDR1 is PRHDT and CDR2 is FYEKMQ (reference sequence). The CDR3 has 17 amino acids. The ends lost 5 bases at V and 0 bases at J; junction bases unmatched: 6. CDR3 bases: TGTGCCAGCAGCCCAGAGCTAGCGGGGGGGAGCACAGATACGCAGTATTTT. Protein sequence: CASSPELAGGSTDTQYF. The full variable domain, rest sourced from reference TRBV13 and TRBJ2-3, is AAGVIQSPRHLIKEKRETATLKCYPIPRHDTVYWYQQGPGQDPQFLISFYEKMQSDKGSIPDRFSAQQFSDYHSELNMSSLELGDSALYFCASSPELAGGSTDTQYFGPGTRLTVL.

The chain couples TRBV6-4 to TRBJ2-1; 7 bases fit TRBD2. The CDR3 length is 15 residues. CDR1 MRHNA and CDR2 SNTAGT come from the germline V gene. Unmatched junction bases numbered 4, after V lost 1 base and J lost 4 bases. Here the CDR3 DNA reads TGTGCCAGCAGTGACTACCAGCGGGGTTACAATGAGCAGTTCTTC. It specifies CASSDYQRGYNEQFF.

This clone was detected only a few times. The V call is TRBV18, the J call TRBJ1-2; 10 nucleotides align to TRBD1. V dropped 6 bases and J dropped 6; count of bases not matched to a gene: 7. Germline loops: CDR1 KGHSH, CDR2 LQKENI. The CDR3 has 14 residues. The CDR3 loop is CASSQPGTGDGYTF. The CDR3 DNA reads TGTGCCAGCTCGCAACCCGGGACAGGGGATGGCTACACCTTC.

This clone was seen a few times. The V gene is TRBV20-1, the J gene TRBJ1-2, with D uncertain. The CDR3 contains 12 residues. The germline V and J ends were trimmed by 3 bases and 6 bases, with 11 bases remaining between them. Germline CDR1 reads DFQATT; CDR2 reads SNEGSKA (reference sequence). CDR3 protein: CSASSVRNGYTF. The CDR3 nucleotides are TGCAGTGCTAGTTCTGTGAGGAATGGCTACACCTTC.

This clone has more than one count but fewer than ten. V usage is TRBV4-1 and J usage is TRBJ2-7, with 9 nucleotides matching TRBD2. This CDR3 region has 14 residues. The germline V gene has CDR1 MGHRA and CDR2 YSYEKL. The V segment lost 0 bases and the J segment 6 bases; nucleotides outside the gene matches: 3. CDR3: CASSQEGRGGEQYF. In DNA form, the CDR3 reads TGCGCCAGCAGCCAAGAAGGGCGGGGGGGCGAGCAGTACTTC.

The rearrangement links TRBV5-8 to TRBJ1-3; 8 nucleotides agree with TRBD1. Unmatched junction bases numbered 8, after V lost 0 bases and J lost 9 bases. CDR1 is SGHTS, CDR2 YDEGEE, per germline. The CDR3 is 15 amino acids. The CDR3 region is CASSLVGQGRRTIYF. In DNA form, the CDR3 reads TGTGCCAGCAGCTTGGTCGGACAGGGCCGGCGCACCATATATTTT.

The chain recombines TRBV7-3 with TRBJ1-2; maybe TRBD1 (5 bases). With 5 bases removed from V and 5 bases from J, the gap between germline ends came to 12 bases. CDR1 SGHTA and CDR2 FQGTGA come from the germline V gene. The CDR3 loop spans 13 amino acids. The CDR3 protein is CASSTARGYGYTF. The DNA for the CDR3 is TGTGCCAGCAGCACAGCTCGGGGGTATGGCTACACCTTC.

The chain recombines TRBV10-3 with TRBJ1-2, with 7 bases identical to TRBD1. The germline V gene encodes CDR1 ENHRY and CDR2 SYGVKD. This CDR3 spans 18 amino acids. V lost 5 bases to trimming and J lost 2 bases; unmatched junction nucleotides: 17. CDR3 DNA: TGTGCCATCAGTTCCTTACCGGGACAGCATCTACAGAACTATGGCTACACCTTC. Amino acids: CAISSLPGQHLQNYGYTF.

V is TRBV3-1 (or the pseudogene TRBV3-2) and J is TRBJ1-4; D ambiguous. Trimming took 4 bases from V and 3 from J, leaving 12 bases between them. The CDR3 is made up of 15 amino acids. CDR1 is LGHDT and CDR2 is YNNKEL in the germline V gene (reference sequence). Here the CDR3 DNA reads TGTGCCAGCAGCCGGTGGACGGACTCTAATGAAAAACTGTTTTTT. Translated, it gives CASSRWTDSNEKLFF.

V usage is TRBV15 and J usage is TRBJ1-1; no firm D call. Germline V CDR1 and CDR2: LNHNV, YYDKDF (reference sequence). The V and J ends lost 7 bases and 1 base respectively, with 10 bases between them. The CDR3 covers 13 residues. CDR3 sequence reads: CATNSFENTEAFF. DNA for the CDR3: TGTGCCACCAACTCCTTCGAGAACACTGAAGCTTTCTTT.

The chain carries TRBV7-8 and TRBJ1-5; 9 positions agree with TRBD1. The CDR3 spans 15 residues. J was trimmed by 5 bases and V by 4 bases; bases with no gene match: 6. Germline V gives CDR1 SGHVS, CDR2 FQNEAQ. In DNA, the CDR3 is TGTGCCAGCAGCTGGGGGACAGGGAGCGATCAGCCCCAGCATTTT. It encodes CASSWGTGSDQPQHF.

The rearrangement joins TRBV18 to TRBJ2-3, with TRBD1 identical over 11 bases. This CDR3 region has 16 residues. The V and J ends lost 6 bases and 5 bases, in that order; junction bases with no gene match: 10. Germline CDR1 KGHSH, CDR2 LQKENI. This chain's CDR3 is CASSQHPGQGGDTQYF. The CDR3 DNA reads as TGTGCCAGCTCCCAACACCCGGGACAGGGGGGAGATACGCAGTATTTT.

This clone was seen a handful of times. J is TRBJ1-1 and V is TRBV6-1; a possible D gene is TRBD1 (6 bases). In germline, CDR1 is MNHNS, CDR2 SASEGT. The CDR3 extends over 16 amino acids. Trimming pared 3 bases from V and 1 base from J, leaving 15 bases between. The CDR3 region has the DNA TGTGCCAGCAGTGAGCTTGGGGGCCCCTGGAACACTGAAGCTTTCTTT. Amino acids: CASSELGGPWNTEAFF.

The chain couples TRBV7-8 to TRBJ2-3; D remains ambiguous. V was shortened by 1 base and J by 2 bases, with 4 bases between the two germline ends. This CDR3 contains 13 residues. Germline CDR1 is SGHVS and CDR2 is FQNEAQ. The CDR3 DNA sequence: TGTGCCAGCAGCTTAGGAGCCACAGATACGCAGTATTTT. Translated: CASSLGATDTQYF.

V is TRBV27 and J is TRBJ1-1; 7 nucleotides align to TRBD1. Trimming cost V 5 bases and J 4 bases; bases outside gene matches: 10. Germline CDR1 and CDR2: MNHEY and SMNVEV (reference sequence). The CDR3 runs to 15 residues. CDR3 coding DNA: TGTGCCAGCAGTCCAAGGACAGGTCGGGGCACTGAAGCTTTCTTT. This gives the protein CASSPRTGRGTEAFF.

The gene calls are TRBV7-3 and TRBJ2-3, with TRBD2 matching 8 bases. CDR1 and CDR2 from the germline V gene are SGHTA and FQGTGA. The V gene end was trimmed by 6 bases and the J gene end by 7 bases; junction bases not matched to a gene: 6. This CDR3 has 13 amino acids. The CDR3 reads CASRRGADNTQYF. CDR3 in DNA: TGTGCCAGCAGGCGGGGGGCTGACAATACGCAGTATTTT.

The chain's CDR3 is CASRTQGNAYYEQYF. CDR3 sequence (DNA): TGTGCCAGCAGGACCCAGGGTAATGCCTACTACGAGCAGTACTTC. V is TRBV19 and J is TRBJ2-7, with TRBD1 as a possible D gene (5 bases). Trimming shortened V by 9 bases and J by 3 bases, and 21 bases separated the two germline ends. The CDR3 sequence is 15 residues long. CDR1 is LNHDA, CDR2 SQIVND, per germline (reference sequence).

V is TRBV5-4 and J is TRBJ2-1; TRBD1 aligns across 8 bases. CDR1 is SGHNT, CDR2 YYREEE, per germline (reference sequence). CDR3 length: 16 residues. V shed 2 bases, J shed 3 bases, and the junction held 7 bases outside the gene matches. CDR3 coding DNA: TGTGCCAGCAGCTTCCCGGACAGGGATATCTACAATGAGCAGTTCTTC. It codes for CASSFPDRDIYNEQFF.

This clone was seen once. The V call is TRBV27, the J call TRBJ2-1, with 9 bases aligning to TRBD2. This CDR3 contains 18 residues. Germline-derived CDR1 and CDR2 are MNHEY and SMNVEV (reference sequence). Germline trimming cut 3 bases from V and 0 bases from J; bases unmatched to any gene: 9. CDR3 bases: TGTGCCAGCAGTTTTAGGGTAGCGGGGGCGACCTCCTACAATGAGCAGTTCTTC. Protein product: CASSFRVAGATSYNEQFF.

The count of this clone is one. CDR3 in amino acids: CASTLRQGLDNQPQHF. In DNA, the CDR3 is TGTGCCAGTACCCTGCGGCAGGGACTAGACAATCAGCCCCAGCATTTT. The chain combines TRBV19 with TRBJ1-5; weak D call: TRBD1 (5 bases). V lost 7 bases and J 3 bases, leaving 19 bases between the germline ends. CDR3 length equals 16 residues. The germline V gene encodes CDR1 LNHDA and CDR2 SQIVND (reference sequence).